These 12 T cell receptor beta chains were all obtained from the same sample, sequenced in a study of T cells in pancreatic ductal adenocarcinoma listed by TCRdb under 2017. The method behind the library was the immunoSEQ multiplex PCR assay. TCRdb took this table from immuneACCESS and kept in-frame rearrangements with V and J called. Such tables lack part of the clones; where checked against another copy, unresolved V genes explain under half of the gap, and the rest is unexplained. The sample table holds roughly 100,000 clones, of which 90% to 95% were seen once. Of the sample, 3.1% is held by the ten largest clones. Pancreatic ductal adenocarcinoma patients who had undergone surgery without neoadjuvant therapy were selected. Input material: PBMCs. The receptors here all came from a human donor with pancreatic ductal adenocarcinoma.

The CDR3 here is CASSQWGEEFF. The DNA of the CDR3 is TGTGCCAGCAGCCAATGGGGGGAGGAGTTCTTC. V usage is TRBV14 and J usage is TRBJ2-1; tentatively, D is TRBD2 (6 bases). CDR1 and CDR2 from the germline V gene are SGHDN and FVKESK. CDR3 length: 11 residues. The V gene lost 2 bases and the J gene lost 14 bases, with 10 bases spanning the gap.

This chain uses TRBV12-5 with TRBJ2-7; 8 nucleotides align to TRBD2. CDR1 LGHNT and CDR2 FRNRAP come from the germline V gene. Trimming at V came to 5 bases and at J to 3 bases, leaving 6 bases not matched to a gene. The CDR3 spans 14 residues. CDR3 region: CASGPRGTSYEQYF. CDR3 coding DNA: TGTGCTAGTGGTCCTCGAGGGACTAGCTACGAGCAGTACTTC. The complete variable domain, with remaining parts taken from reference TRBV12-5 and TRBJ2-7, reads DARVTQTPRHKVTEMGQEVTMRCQPILGHNTVFWYRQTMMQGLELLAYFRNRAPLDDSGMPKDRFSAEMPDATLATLKIQPSEPRDSAVYFCASGPRGTSYEQYFGPGTRLTVT.

The rearrangement links TRBV2 to TRBJ2-3; 7 bases line up with TRBD1. V shed 4 bases, J shed 9 bases, and the junction held 4 bases outside the gene matches. CDR1 SNHLY and CDR2 FYNNEI come from the germline V gene. The CDR3 runs to 12 residues. The CDR3 spells CASSAGTVTQYF. The DNA for the CDR3 is TGTGCCAGCAGTGCCGGGACAGTAACGCAGTATTTT.

This clone was recorded once. V usage is TRBV28 and J usage is TRBJ2-4; TRBD2 matches at 7 bases. This CDR3 is built from 17 residues. The germline V gene has CDR1 MDHEN and CDR2 SYDVKM. The ends lost 4 bases at V and 2 bases at J; junction bases unmatched: 11. DNA for the CDR3: TGTGCCAGCAGTTACCCCGGGGGGAGGGGTTCCAAAAACATTCAGTACTTC. Translated, it gives CASSYPGGRGSKNIQYF. The full variable domain, with the rest looked up from reference TRBV28 and TRBJ2-4, is DVKVTQSSRYLVKRTGEKVFLECVQDMDHENMFWYRQDPGLGLRLIYFSYDVKMKEKGDIPEGYSVSREKKERFSLILESASTNQTSMYLCASSYPGGRGSKNIQYFGAGTRLSVL.

The chain joins TRBV11-2 to TRBJ2-1; the match to TRBD2 covers 12 bases. V lost 2 bases to trimming and J lost 6 bases; unmatched junction nucleotides: 5. The germline V gene has CDR1 SGHAT and CDR2 FQNNGV. The CDR3 runs 16 residues. Here the CDR3 DNA reads TGTGCCAGCAGCTTACGGACTAGCGGGACCATCAATGAGCAGTTCTTC. Its protein is CASSLRTSGTINEQFF.

The chain has TRBV5-1 and TRBJ2-1; TRBD2 matches 11 bases. V lost 2 bases, J lost 9 bases, and 7 bases stayed unmatched. Germline loops: CDR1 SGHRS, CDR2 YFSETQ. CDR3 length equals 15 residues. CDR3 DNA sequence: TGCGCCAGCAGCTTTACTAGCGGGGGCCTCATTGAGCAGTTCTTC. Protein: CASSFTSGGLIEQFF.

This clone came up once. The V and J genes are TRBV5-1 and TRBJ2-1; 10 bases match TRBD2. The CDR3 consists of 15 residues. Per germline, CDR1 SGHRS and CDR2 YFSETQ. Losses at the gene ends were 4 bases for V and 4 bases for J; bases not matched to a gene: 5. The CDR3 nucleotides read TGCGCCAGCAGCCTTACTAGCGGGATTTACAATGAGCAGTTCTTC. It specifies CASSLTSGIYNEQFF. Full variable domain (remainder filled in from reference TRBV5-1 and TRBJ2-1): KAGVTQTPRYLIKTRGQQVTLSCSPISGHRSVSWYQQTPGQGLQFLFEYFSETQRNKGNFPGRFSGRQFSNSRSEMNVSTLELGDSALYLCASSLTSGIYNEQFFGPGTRLTVL.

The chain couples TRBV5-4 to TRBJ2-2; a weak D match, TRBD2 (6 bases). This CDR3 comprises 16 residues. The V gene lost 2 bases and the J gene lost 5 bases, with 16 bases spanning the gap. Germline CDR1 SGHNT, CDR2 YYREEE (reference sequence). CDR3 nucleotides: TGTGCCAGCAGCTTATACGGGAGCTTGTATACCGGGGAGCTGTTTTTT. It yields the protein CASSLYGSLYTGELFF. Full variable domain (missing parts from reference TRBV5-4 and TRBJ2-2): ETGVTQSPTHLIKTRGQQVTLRCSSQSGHNTVSWYQQALGQGPQFIFQYYREEENGRGNFPPRFSGLQFPNYSSELNVNALELDDSALYLCASSLYGSLYTGELFFGEGSRLTVL.

This clone turned up a few times. The chain recombines TRBV2 with TRBJ2-2; D ambiguous. This CDR3 region has 13 residues. Germline loops: CDR1 SNHLY, CDR2 FYNNEI. Trimming cost V 4 bases and J 6 bases, with 9 bases left between them. The CDR3 nucleotides read TGTGCCAGCAGTGTTAGCTTAGCCGGGGAGCTGTTTTTT. Protein product: CASSVSLAGELFF.

The rearrangement links TRBV4-3 to TRBJ2-4, with a weak D call TRBD1 (5 bases). This CDR3 is built from 17 residues. Germline CDR1 reads LGHNA; CDR2 reads YSLEER. V shed 1 base and J shed 0 bases, with 13 bases lying between them. CDR3 residues: CASSQGLRTLAKNIQYF. The CDR3 bases are TGCGCCAGCAGCCAAGGATTGAGGACACTAGCCAAAAACATTCAGTACTTC.

The rearrangement links TRBV9 to TRBJ1-2, with D perhaps TRBD1 (6 bases). There are 14 residues in the CDR3. Germline values: CDR1 SGDLS, CDR2 YYNGEE. Trimming stripped 3 bases from V and 5 bases from J, with 14 bases between. This CDR3 reads CASSADLQGYGYTF. Written as DNA, the CDR3 is TGTGCCAGCAGCGCGGACCTACAGGGTTATGGCTACACCTTC.

The chain links TRBV4-1 to TRBJ2-3, with D unresolved. CDR3 length: 15 residues. Germline assignment: CDR1 MGHRA and CDR2 YSYEKL. Between the trimmed V and J ends, which lost 4 bases and 6 bases, there was a span of 17 bases. The CDR3 sequence is CASSLEELLMDTQYF. In nucleotides, the CDR3 is TGCGCCAGCAGCCTCGAGGAACTCCTTATGGATACGCAGTATTTT.